The present entry profiles one T cell receptor (beta chain) with its context. Its antigen is still unknown. Germline V gene sequence: CDR1 SGHTA, CDR2 FQGTGA. Trimming left V 5 bases short and J 4 bases short, with 16 bases between. This CDR3 is 15 amino acids long. This sample was included in a study of T cell responses to AZD1222 COVID-19 vaccine. General study findings and limits: Vaccine-associated CD4 TCRs spanned spike, dominant at 160-218 and 743-854. It should be noted that donors were predominantly white British and more often female, and clonal diversity was possibly underestimated.

Sequenced by immunoSEQ multiplex PCR; TCRdb stores in-frame clones only, minus some. Of roughly 120,000 clones in the sample, just over 85% were seen once. The chain carries TRBV7-3 and TRBJ2-3, with D unresolved. Specimen: peripheral blood, collected on day 0 of MenACWY control vaccination. The TCR was taken from an adult in good health. The CDR3 spells CASSIDLSRPDTQYF. The CDR3 DNA reads TGTGCCAGCAGCATCGACTTGAGTCGGCCAGATACGCAGTATTTT.